This T cell receptor beta chain originates from a study of patients and donors after allogeneic stem cell transplantation. The CDR3 is 14 residues long. V lost 5 bases to trimming and J lost 1 base, with 9 bases between them. This clonotype was picked up a small number of times. TCRdb fed the RT-PCR reads into MiXCR, producing one record per CDR3 protein. The data show under 170,000 distinct CDR3 sequences, roughly 35% seen once. The TCR originated in a human donor who was either an allogeneic HSCT recipient or a stem cell or donor lymphocyte infusion donor (not recorded which). It is not recorded whose cells these are; they may come from a transplant donor. This chain uses TRBV12-3 or TRBV12-4 with TRBJ1-5, with D unresolved. Sequenced input: blood, either unsorted or a sorted T cell fraction (not recorded which). The DNA of the CDR3 is TGTGCCAGCAGTCCGACTTTAAGCAATCAGCCCCAGCATTTT. Translated: CASSPTLSNQPQHF.